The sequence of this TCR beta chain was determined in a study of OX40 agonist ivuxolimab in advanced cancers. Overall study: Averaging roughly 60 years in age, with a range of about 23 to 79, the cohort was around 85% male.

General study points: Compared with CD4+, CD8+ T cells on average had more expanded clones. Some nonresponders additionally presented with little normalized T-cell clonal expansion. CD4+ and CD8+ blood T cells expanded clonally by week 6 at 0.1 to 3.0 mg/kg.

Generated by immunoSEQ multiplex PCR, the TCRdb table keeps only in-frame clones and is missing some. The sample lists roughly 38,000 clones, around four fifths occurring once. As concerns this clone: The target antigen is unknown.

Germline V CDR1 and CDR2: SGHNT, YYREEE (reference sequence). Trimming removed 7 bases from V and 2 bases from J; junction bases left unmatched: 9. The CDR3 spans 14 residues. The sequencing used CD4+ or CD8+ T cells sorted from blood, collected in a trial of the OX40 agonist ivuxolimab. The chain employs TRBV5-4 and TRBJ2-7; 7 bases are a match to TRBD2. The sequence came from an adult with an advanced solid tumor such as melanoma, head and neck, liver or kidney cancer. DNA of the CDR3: TGTGCCAGCGGATCGAGCGGGACCGCCTACGAGCAGTACTTC. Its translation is CASGSSGTAYEQYF.